Detailed here is one T cell receptor beta chain. Its recognized antigen is unknown. No base qualities exist here, and no much larger clone lies one base off it. Trimming at the junction amounts to 8 bases on V and 5 bases on J, and the germline ends lie 4 bases apart. The germline V gene sets CDR1 to KGHSH and CDR2 to LQKENI. The CDR3 sequence holds 9 residues, the cysteine and phenylalanine included. Only the CDR3 DNA stays, 27 bases, in frame from base 1. Every donor was a healthy Caucasian. The twin cohort consisted of three pairs of female monozygotic twins, all aged about 18 to 29 years. Peripheral blood mononuclear cells were used as the source from which RNA for TCR libraries was isolated. This record comes from a study of identical twins (dated by TCRdb to 2016 to 2018). Turning to the overall study: The study deep-sequenced TCR alpha and beta repertoires from monozygotic twins, unrelated adults of various ages and cord blood to test whether fetal clonotypes persist. To rule out contamination, the twin experiments were replicated at different times with different library preparation protocols.

Library construction relied on 5' RACE. The instrument given in TCRdb is Illumina HiSeq 2000. A universal primer binding site was introduced by template switching, and a unique molecular identifier was present in the final cDNA, enabling accurate counting of TCR cDNA molecules. Specific primers in the conserved constant-segment region were used to synthesize first-strand cDNA for the TCR alpha and beta chains. Each cDNA library was double barcoded, with a SMART-Mk sample barcode plus Illumina barcodes, to control for contamination. TruSeq adapter sequences, together with Illumina sample barcodes, were added in two successive PCR steps. Sequencing of the TCR alpha and beta cDNA libraries was done on the Illumina HiSeq platform using custom primers. The published analysis was carried out like this. Unique molecular identifiers were extracted from raw reads with MiGEC, and CDR3 positions were determined with MiXCR. For each individual, recombination models were inferred using an EM algorithm with the repgenHMM and IGoR tools. Shared clonotypes were analyzed with the tcR package in R, and sharing was normalized by the product of cloneset sizes. To study raw recombination without the effects of thymic and clonal selection, out-of-frame nonproductive sequences were analyzed. The raw public data were reprocessed by TCRdb itself: fastp quality trimming at Q25, MiXCR clonotype calling, in-frame beta chains only. Identical CDR3 proteins give one entry, which carries the most common genes and DNA. TCRdb's processing, not the study's, gives the V and J calls here. This sample is represented by 550,000 to 700,000 distinct CDR3 sequences; around 20% of them were singletons. The ten largest clones capture roughly 4.3% of the sample.

What the authors observed across the whole study: Invariant T cells such as MAIT and iNKT could partly confound zero-insertion analyses, although diverse VJ usage argued against such confounding for most clonotypes. In monozygotic twins, recombination models systematically underestimated out-of-frame TCR alpha sharing, but the models matched the sharing seen between unrelated individuals. Conclusions relied on cross-sectional statistical analysis, since the same donors could not be followed over many years. Abundant cord blood beta clonotypes had fewer insertions, young adult naive repertoires showed a similar but weaker trend, and memory repertoires showed no such trend. Excess twin sharing in beta out-of-frame sequences was weaker because fewer shared sequences lowered the signal-to-noise ratio. Compared with coincidental sharing between unrelated individuals, an excess of low generation-probability sequences was observed among out-of-frame TCR alpha sequences shared between twins.

The same sample was also studied in work on T cells expressing NK-cell markers. Drawing on the second study: Three sorted T-cell subsets (CD3+CD56+NKG2C+, CD3+CD56+NKG2C- and CD3+CD56-NKG2C+) from about 8 donors had their TCR beta-chain repertoires profiled. Seven of the eight sequenced donors were HCMV-seropositive and one was HCMV-seronegative. To restrict sorting to alphabetaTCR-expressing T cells, an anti-gammadeltaTCR antibody was added in several experiments. In over 5 donors, the dominant CD3+CD56+NKG2C+ clonotypes were among the top 10 CD8+ clonotypes and accounted for roughly 1.0-7.5% of CD8+ T cells. Those dominant clonotypes were again the most abundant among CD3+CD56-NKG2C+ cells in a few donors, at about 28.3-60.1%. It remained unclear whether the expanded NKG2C-expressing T cell clones were specific for HCMV antigens. The eight sequenced donors were randomly selected healthy volunteers, three men and five women. To determine HCMV serostatus, a commercial ELISA kit was used to detect HCMV-specific IgG in serum. Bulk peripheral blood T-cell repertoires were additionally sequenced from unsorted PBMC for a handful of donors. MIGEC was used to demultiplex reads and group the reads by UMI, and MiTCR was used to assemble and quantify clonotypes. Only TCR cDNA sequences supported by at least two reads were kept to exclude erroneous sequences. The tcR package was used for downstream repertoire analysis, and clonotypes were matched across fractions by CDR3 nucleotide sequence plus V segment. Antigen specificity was annotated against VDJdb with VDJmatch, allowing one amino acid substitution in CDR3.

The chain is encoded by TRBV18 joined to TRBJ2-7, with the D segment identity uncertain. The clonotype was recovered from a woman younger than 30 in good health. The sequencing input was PBMCs. Read as DNA, the sequence is TGTGCCAGCGTCCACGAGCAGTACTTC. Protein translation: CASVHEQYF.